These 14 T cell receptor beta chains share one sample of origin, sequenced in a study of CD8+CD57+ T cells in acquired aplastic anemia. Genomic DNA was employed as the template in profiling TCR beta VDJ and CDR3. TCRdb passed the reads through MiXCR, listing each CDR3 protein once. The data contain under 350,000 distinct CDR3 sequences, 45% to 65% of them singletons. Before being chosen for sequencing, patients had shown CD8+CD57+ cell expansion by flow cytometry. Sequencing used sorted CD4+, CD8+, or CD8+CD57+ T cells (not recorded which) from PBMCs. The receptors were sampled from a human donor with aplastic anemia.

The chain has TRBV6-6 and TRBJ2-5, with 7 bases lining up with TRBD1. The germline CDR1 and CDR2 sequences are MNHNY and SVGAGI (reference sequence). After removal of 10 bases from V and 5 bases from J, the junction contained 16 bases not matched to a gene. There are 15 residues in the CDR3. As DNA, the CDR3 is TGTGCCACTTCGACGGGACAGCACACCGGGGAGACCCAGTACTTC. The encoded protein is CATSTGQHTGETQYF.

Here the CDR3 DNA reads TGCGCCAGCACCACAAGAATGGGGGCCTATGTATACGAGCAGTACTTC. Protein sequence: CASTTRMGAYVYEQYF. This rearrangement joins TRBV5-1 to TRBJ2-7, with D perhaps matching TRBD1 (6 bases). Deletions cut 6 bases from V and 4 bases from J, with 23 bases between. Looked up from germline, CDR1 is SGHRS and CDR2 is YFSETQ. CDR3 length: 16 residues.

This chain connects TRBV15 to TRBJ1-3, with D perhaps matching TRBD1 (6 bases). Germline V gene lookup returns CDR1 LNHNV and CDR2 YYDKDF (reference sequence). The V end was cut by 5 bases, the J end by 0 bases, with 14 bases between. The CDR3 has 16 amino acids. Here the CDR3 reads CATSGYRDGSGNTIYF. In nucleotides, the CDR3 is TGTGCCACCAGCGGCTACAGGGATGGCTCTGGAAACACCATATATTTT.

This clonotype was counted at least ten times. Compared with germline, one end of the junction differs, possibly owing to a read error. The CDR3 region is CASSLAGGLAYEQYF. CDR3 bases: TGTGCCAGCAGCCTAGCGGGAGGGCTCGCCTACGAGCAGTACTTC. J is TRBJ2-7 and V is TRBV7-2; 12 bases line up with TRBD2. Germline lookup yields CDR1 SGHTA and CDR2 FQGNSA. The CDR3 extends over 15 amino acids.

In its sample, this clonotype was seen once. The V call is TRBV19, the J call TRBJ1-6, with 8 bases identical to TRBD1. This CDR3 is built from 13 residues. Trimming took 7 bases from V and 10 from J; bases not matched to a gene: 6. CDR1 is LNHDA and CDR2 is SQIVND in the germline V gene (reference sequence). Here the CDR3 reads CASKDRVGSPLHF. The CDR3 DNA follows: TGTGCCAGTAAGGACAGGGTTGGCTCACCCCTCCACTTT.

The count of this clonotype is one. V is TRBV7-2 and J is TRBJ1-3; tentatively, D is TRBD1 (5 bases). In germline, CDR1 is SGHTA, CDR2 FQGNSA. V was trimmed by 6 bases and J by 4 bases, leaving 13 bases between them. The CDR3 consists of 14 residues. CDR3 in amino acids: CASRSGTDGNTIYF. CDR3 DNA sequence: TGTGCCAGCAGATCCGGGACGGACGGAAACACCATATATTTT.

At least ten counts were recorded for this clonotype. The chain couples TRBV7-3 to TRBJ2-3; 14 bases fit TRBD2. This CDR3 has 16 residues. Germline V gene sequence: CDR1 SGHTA, CDR2 FQGTGA. V was pared by 5 bases and J by 2 bases, with 3 bases of the junction left unmatched. CDR3 nucleotide sequence: TGTGCCAGCAGCCCGGGACTAGCGGGGGCCACAGATACGCAGTATTTT. Protein: CASSPGLAGATDTQYF.

The rearrangement links TRBV7-8 to TRBJ2-1; 9 bases are a match to TRBD2. V dropped 2 bases and J dropped 9; count of bases not matched to a gene: 8. The CDR3 consists of 15 residues. The germline V gene encodes CDR1 SGHVS and CDR2 FQNEAQ. The CDR3 nucleotides read TGTGCCAGCAGCTTATGGGCGGGGGGGCCGTCTGAGCAGTTCTTC. Protein sequence: CASSLWAGGPSEQFF.

This chain connects TRBV10-2 to TRBJ2-5; D uncertain. The CDR3 runs 11 residues. Germline V gene lookup returns CDR1 WSHSY and CDR2 SAAADI. Trimming removed 3 bases at V and 1 base at J, with 0 bases between. CDR3 nucleotide sequence: TGCGCCAGCAGTGACCAAGAGACCCAGTACTTC. Amino acid sequence: CASSDQETQYF.

Ten or more counts support this clonotype. The rearrangement joins TRBV7-2 to TRBJ2-1; 11 positions agree with TRBD2. The CDR3 loop spans 14 amino acids. Trimming cost V 3 bases and J 10 bases; bases outside gene matches: 5. In germline, CDR1 is SGHTA, CDR2 FQGNSA. CDR3 region: CASSLGLAAVEQFF. CDR3 in DNA: TGTGCCAGCAGCTTGGGACTAGCGGCGGTCGAGCAGTTCTTC.

The chain employs TRBV13 and TRBJ2-1; D might be TRBD1 or TRBD2, each matching 5 bases. Trimming pared 0 bases from V and 8 bases from J, leaving 11 bases between. The CDR3 runs 14 residues. The germline CDR1 and CDR2 sequences are PRHDT and FYEKMQ (reference sequence). The chain's CDR3 is CASSLGTVSDEQFF. The CDR3 nucleotides read TGTGCCAGCAGCTTAGGGACAGTTAGCGATGAGCAGTTCTTC.

This clonotype was seen ten or more times. V and J are TRBV25-1 and TRBJ2-3; 10 bases agree with TRBD1. Looked up from germline, CDR1 is MGHDK and CDR2 is SYGVNS. There are 14 residues in the CDR3. Unmatched junction bases numbered 4, after V lost 5 bases and J lost 5 bases. CDR3 DNA sequence: TGTGCCAGCAGTATGGACAGGGGGGAAGATACGCAGTATTTT. It specifies CASSMDRGEDTQYF.

In DNA form, the CDR3 reads TGTGCCAGCAGCCACACAATTGAGGATCACAATGAGCAGTTCTTC. This translates into CASSHTIEDHNEQFF. The chain recombines TRBV7-6 with TRBJ2-1; D remains ambiguous. Deletions cut 5 bases from V and 5 bases from J, with 16 bases between. Germline V gene lookup returns CDR1 SGHVS and CDR2 FNYEAQ. CDR3 size: 15 residues.

The rearrangement joins TRBV11-1 to TRBJ1-1, with a tentative D call TRBD1 (6 bases). Trimming shortened V by 6 bases and J by 8 bases, and 22 bases separated the two germline ends. CDR3 length: 15 amino acids. Germline CDR1 is SGHAT and CDR2 is FQDESV (reference sequence). CDR3 coding DNA: TGTGCCAGCAGTTTGACAGGACAGATGCGGGAAGAAGCTTTCTTT. This translates into CASSLTGQMREEAFF.